This is a list of T cell receptor beta chains from one sample in a study of response to subunit inactivated influenza vaccine. MiXCR, run by TCRdb on the RT-PCR reads, gives a single entry per CDR3 protein. The table has under 750,000 distinct CDR3 sequences, 10% to 15% seen once; the top ten hold 9.5% to 13%. The sample was PBMCs from blood, taken on the day of vaccination. These receptors were collected from a man aged 45-65 years who received an inactivated influenza vaccine. Both conserved end residues are part of each CDR3. A D gene is named only where the DNA matches it firmly. Clone size, where shown, is once, few, many, or a class for clones that have expanded.

V gene: TRBV12-3/TRBV12-4; D gene: -; J gene: TRBJ2-7; clone size: few; CDR3 protein: CASSFGGDRYEQYF; CDR3 DNA: TGTGCCAGCAGTTTCGGAGGGGACCGATACGAGCAGTACTTC
V gene: TRBV5-4; D gene: -; J gene: TRBJ2-2; clone size: many; CDR3 protein: CASSSRDTGELFF; CDR3 DNA: TGTGCCAGCAGCTCCCGGGACACCGGGGAGCTGTTTTTT
V gene: TRBV28; D gene: -; J gene: TRBJ1-2; clone size: -; CDR3 protein: CASSLPRTHGYTF; CDR3 DNA: TGTGCCAGCAGTTTACCGAGGACCCATGGCTACACCTTC
V gene: TRBV5-1; D gene: TRBD1; J gene: TRBJ2-7; clone size: few; CDR3 protein: CASSYFRDRAYEQYF; CDR3 DNA: TGCGCCAGCAGCTATTTCCGGGACAGGGCCTACGAGCAGTACTTC
V gene: TRBV4-3; D gene: -; J gene: TRBJ1-1; clone size: few; CDR3 protein: CASSQDRDVEAFF; CDR3 DNA: TGCGCCAGCAGCCAAGATAGGGACGTTGAAGCTTTCTTT
V gene: TRBV28; D gene: -; J gene: TRBJ2-7; clone size: few; CDR3 protein: CASSRNLEQYF; CDR3 DNA: TGTGCCAGTTCGCGCAATCTCGAGCAGTACTTC
V gene: TRBV7-2; D gene: TRBD1; J gene: TRBJ2-7; clone size: -; CDR3 protein: CASSLDPGGMYEQYF; CDR3 DNA: TGTGCCAGCAGCTTAGACCCAGGGGGAATGTACGAGCAGTACTTC
V gene: TRBV20-1; D gene: -; J gene: TRBJ2-7; clone size: few; CDR3 protein: CSARIPGWEQYF; CDR3 DNA: TGCAGTGCTAGAATCCCAGGTTGGGAGCAGTACTTC
V gene: TRBV5-1; D gene: -; J gene: TRBJ2-2; clone size: many; CDR3 protein: CASSSGQTNTGELFF; CDR3 DNA: TGCGCCAGCAGCTCTGGACAGACAAACACCGGGGAGCTGTTTTTT
V gene: TRBV6-5; D gene: -; J gene: TRBJ2-7; clone size: -; CDR3 protein: CASSYEAGRVYEQYF; CDR3 DNA: TGTGCCAGCAGTTACGAGGCAGGGCGGGTTTACGAGCAGTACTTC
V gene: TRBV7-2; D gene: TRBD2; J gene: TRBJ2-1; clone size: -; CDR3 protein: CASSWVHLSGGAHEQFF; CDR3 DNA: TGTGCCAGCAGCTGGGTTCACCTTAGCGGGGGGGCACATGAGCAGTTCTTC
V gene: TRBV20-1; D gene: -; J gene: TRBJ2-7; clone size: many; CDR3 protein: CSARDYRGRSYEQYF; CDR3 DNA: TGCAGTGCTAGAGATTACCGGGGAAGGTCCTACGAGCAGTACTTC
V gene: TRBV12-3/TRBV12-4; D gene: -; J gene: TRBJ2-7; clone size: -; CDR3 protein: CASSITAQSNYEQYF; CDR3 DNA: TGTGCCAGCAGTATAACAGCCCAAAGTAATTACGAGCAGTACTTC